This T cell receptor (beta chain) was identified in a study of shared clonotypes between healthy human individuals. Generated by immunoSEQ multiplex PCR, the TCRdb table keeps only in-frame clones and is missing some. The table has some 2.1 million clones, roughly 93% seen once; the top ten hold more than 1.5%. The sample holds one count of this clone. Other nucleotide sequences from this sample produce the same CDR3. In germline, CDR1 is SGDLS, CDR2 YYNGEE. Trimming stripped 1 base from V and 0 bases from J, with 4 bases between. The CDR3 length is 13 residues. Naive CD8 cells lacked CD45RO and underwent positive selection for CCR7, leaving out terminally differentiated effector memory CD45RA+ cells.

J is TRBJ1-1 and V is TRBV9; D uncertain. Sequenced material: naive CD8+ T cells from PBMCs. This sequence originates from a man between 18 and 29 years old in good health. Some clones in this sample may be carry-over from other donors' samples. The DNA for the CDR3 is TGTGCCAGCAGCGTATACATGAACACTGAAGCTTTCTTT. Protein sequence: CASSVYMNTEAFF.